These 13 T cell receptor beta chains were all obtained from the same sample, sequenced in a study of long-term antiretroviral therapy in people with HIV. Runs used v3.0 of the immunoSEQ assay and were done at survey level. The protocol was immunoSEQ multiplex PCR, while the TCRdb copy is restricted to in-frame clones and leaves out a portion. The sample includes 25,000 or so clones, 85% to 95% of them seen just once. This specimen consisted of unsorted PBMCs, obtained 6.2 years after starting antiretroviral therapy. These receptors all come from a man between 35 and 55 years old with HIV.

A single count supports this clone. The J gene is TRBJ2-1, the V gene TRBV5-1; unclear D gene. This CDR3 comprises 14 residues. The V gene's germline CDR1 is SGHRS and CDR2 YFSETQ. V dropped 1 base and J dropped 3 bases, with 8 bases sitting between them. The CDR3 sequence is CASSLRPNYNEQFF. CDR3 DNA sequence: TGCGCCAGCAGCTTGAGACCAAACTACAATGAGCAGTTCTTC.

The rearrangement joins TRBV9 to TRBJ2-1; either TRBD1 or TRBD2 may supply D (5 bases each). Trimming took off 1 base at V and 7 bases at J, with 15 bases between the two ends. This CDR3 is built from 15 residues. In germline, CDR1 is SGDLS, CDR2 YYNGEE. The CDR3: CASSVKGGPGNEQFF. The CDR3 DNA sequence: TGTGCCAGCAGCGTAAAGGGCGGGCCAGGGAATGAGCAGTTCTTC.

V and J are TRBV15 and TRBJ2-5; D might be TRBD2 (6 bases). The CDR3 consists of 14 residues. Trimming took 0 bases from V and 4 from J, leaving 9 bases between them. Germline V gives CDR1 LNHNV, CDR2 YYDKDF (reference sequence). CDR3 in DNA: TGTGCCACCAGCAGAGAAAAGGGAGGAGAGACCCAGTACTTC. Translation: CATSREKGGETQYF.

This clone occurred a few times. The gene calls are TRBV5-1 and TRBJ2-3, with D possibly matching TRBD2 (6 bases). Germline CDR1 is SGHRS and CDR2 is YFSETQ. V gave up 4 bases and J gave up 2 bases, with 11 bases separating them. The CDR3 is made up of 14 amino acids. CDR3 sequence (DNA): TGCGCCAGCAGCCGGACGGGGGACACAGATACGCAGTATTTT. Residues: CASSRTGDTDTQYF.

CDR3 sequence reads: CASSYGLAGNTGELFF. For the CDR3, the DNA is TGTGCCAGCAGTTACGGACTAGCGGGAAATACCGGGGAGCTGTTTTTT. V is TRBV6-5 and J is TRBJ2-2, with 12 nucleotides matching TRBD2. Germline V gives CDR1 MNHEY, CDR2 SVGAGI. With V trimmed by 2 bases and J by 5 bases, 3 bases remained unmatched. The CDR3 extends over 16 amino acids.

This clone was detected a few times. The chain joins TRBV7-9 to TRBJ2-3; 8 bases align to TRBD2. CDR1 SEHNR and CDR2 FQNEAQ come from the germline V gene (reference sequence). V trimming: 7 bases; J trimming: 4 bases; junction bases outside the gene matches: 13. The CDR3 is 16 residues long. DNA of the CDR3: TGTGCCAGCACCACGTACGGGGGGGGCTTCGCAGATACGCAGTATTTT. Translated, it gives CASTTYGGGFADTQYF.

The rearrangement joins TRBV25-1 to TRBJ2-1, with 8 bases matching TRBD2. This CDR3 contains 14 residues. J lost 5 bases, V lost 7 bases, and 7 bases had no gene match. Germline V gene lookup returns CDR1 MGHDK and CDR2 SYGVNS. CDR3 sequence: CASTPGLDDNEQFF. The CDR3 DNA reads as TGTGCCAGCACCCCGGGACTAGACGACAATGAGCAGTTCTTC.

J is TRBJ1-1 and V is TRBV6-4; unclear D gene. Germline CDR1 is MRHNA and CDR2 is SNTAGT. The CDR3 consists of 14 residues. V was clipped by 4 bases and J by 4 bases, with 13 bases between them. The CDR3 region is CASSVNPGGTEAFF. CDR3 sequence (DNA): TGTGCCAGCAGTGTGAACCCGGGCGGCACTGAAGCTTTCTTT.

The chain recombines TRBV29-1 with TRBJ2-2; D is perhaps TRBD2 (5 bases). Trimming stripped 4 bases from V and 2 bases from J, with 14 bases between. This CDR3 has 15 amino acids. Germline CDR1 and CDR2: SQVTM and ANQGSEA. CDR3 region: CSVGRNGKNTGELFF. The CDR3 nucleotides are TGCAGCGTTGGACGCAACGGGAAAAACACCGGGGAGCTGTTTTTT.

This clone was counted between two and nine times. The CDR3 loop reads CASSAAANVLTF. As DNA, the CDR3 is TGTGCCAGCAGCGCGGCGGCCAACGTCCTGACTTTC. The chain uses TRBV5-2 and TRBJ2-6; the table names TRBD2, a call not compared with the DNA. TRBV5-2 is a recognized pseudogene. The CDR3 is made up of 12 amino acids.

The rearrangement links TRBV11-2 to TRBJ2-7; 7 bases align to TRBD1. The ends lost 5 bases at V and 3 bases at J; junction bases unmatched: 4. Germline V lookup: CDR1 SGHAT, CDR2 FQNNGV. This CDR3 has 13 residues. The DNA of the CDR3 is TGTGCCAGCAGCCTCGGGACAGTCTACGAGCAGTACTTC. Translating it yields CASSLGTVYEQYF.

This clone was detected a few times. The J gene is TRBJ1-5, the V gene TRBV5-5; D is undetermined. The CDR3 has 13 residues. Germline V gene sequence: CDR1 SGHKS, CDR2 YYEKEE (reference sequence). The V end lost 1 base, the J end lost 5 bases, and 7 bases lay between the germline ends. The CDR3 reads CASSLLWDQPQHF. CDR3 DNA sequence: TGTGCCAGCAGCTTGCTATGGGATCAGCCCCAGCATTTT.

This clone has a single count. The V call is TRBV9, the J call TRBJ2-1, with 13 bases fitting TRBD2. The V segment lost 3 bases and the J segment 0 bases; nucleotides outside the gene matches: 9. The CDR3 contains 19 residues. Germline CDR1 SGDLS, CDR2 YYNGEE. DNA for the CDR3: TGTGCCAGCAGCGCTCCGGGACTAGCGGGATCCTTCTCCTACAATGAGCAGTTCTTC. As protein: CASSAPGLAGSFSYNEQFF.